The 16 T cell receptor beta chains reported below all come from one sample, sequenced in a study of blood T cell repertoires in COVID-19. The data were produced by immunoSEQ multiplex PCR, yet TCRdb's version contains in-frame clones alone and is incomplete. The sample consists of roughly 250,000 clones, 65% to 90% of them appearing once. The material sequenced was peripheral blood. The origin of the receptors is a woman older than 75 with active or convalescent COVID-19.

This rearrangement joins TRBV19 to TRBJ1-5, with 8 bases aligning to TRBD1. CDR3 length: 14 amino acids. Germline-derived CDR1 and CDR2 are LNHDA and SQIVND (reference sequence). The V gene end was trimmed by 5 bases and the J gene end by 2 bases; junction bases not matched to a gene: 2. The CDR3 loop is CASSVQGGNQPQHF. CDR3 DNA: TGTGCCAGTAGTGTACAGGGGGGCAATCAGCCCCAGCATTTT.

This chain uses TRBV10-3 with TRBJ2-2; TRBD1 matches at 9 bases. The V gene's germline CDR1 is ENHRY and CDR2 SYGVKD. V was clipped by 2 bases and J by 6 bases; unmatched bases: 13. CDR3 size: 18 residues. The CDR3 DNA reads as TGTGCCATCAGTGAGGTCCCGGGACAGGGCCCGCGGGCCGGGGAGCTGTTTTTT. It is translated as CAISEVPGQGPRAGELFF.

The CDR3 sequence is CASSFRDSSATQYF. The CDR3 DNA follows: TGCGCCAGCAGCTTCCGGGACAGTTCGGCGACGCAGTATTTT. The V and J genes are TRBV5-1 and TRBJ2-3; TRBD1 aligns across 7 bases. The length of the CDR3 is 14 residues. Germline V gene data show CDR1 as SGHRS and CDR2 as YFSETQ. The V gene end was trimmed by 2 bases and the J gene end by 9 bases; junction bases not matched to a gene: 9.

The rearrangement uses TRBV4-1 and TRBJ2-7, with TRBD2 matching over 8 bases. CDR1 and CDR2 (germline): MGHRA, YSYEKL. The V gene end was trimmed by 1 base and the J gene end by 6 bases; junction bases not matched to a gene: 11. This CDR3 region has 16 residues. In nucleotides, the CDR3 is TGCGCCAGCAGCCAAGGCGGTGGAGCGGGAGCGGTCGAGCAGTACTTC. Its translation: CASSQGGGAGAVEQYF.

In its sample, this clone was seen a few times. This rearrangement joins TRBV11-2 to TRBJ2-6; a possible D gene is TRBD2 (7 bases). V lost 0 bases and J 4 bases, leaving 13 bases between the germline ends. CDR3 length: 17 amino acids. From germline, CDR1 is SGHAT and CDR2 FQNNGV. The CDR3 here is CASSLDGGAPGANVLTF. In nucleotides, the CDR3 is TGTGCCAGCAGCTTAGATGGGGGGGCGCCCGGGGCCAACGTCCTGACTTTC.

The rearrangement joins TRBV19 to TRBJ2-2, with 9 bases fitting TRBD1. Unmatched junction bases numbered 7, after V lost 3 bases and J lost 2 bases. The CDR3 has 17 residues. CDR1 LNHDA and CDR2 SQIVND come from the germline V gene (reference sequence). CDR3 coding DNA: TGTGCCAGTAGTATTCGTCCGGGACAGGGTAACACCGGGGAGCTGTTTTTT. Its protein is CASSIRPGQGNTGELFF. Using reference TRBV19 and TRBJ2-2 for the parts outside the CDR3, the full variable domain is DGGITQSPKYLFRKEGQNVTLSCEQNLNHDAMYWYRQDPGQGLRLIYYSQIVNDFQKGDIAEGYSVSREKKESFPLTVTSAQKNPTAFYLCASSIRPGQGNTGELFFGEGSRLTVL.

The chain is built from TRBV3-1 (or the pseudogene TRBV3-2) and TRBJ2-7; tentative D call: TRBD2 (6 bases). From germline, CDR1 is LGHDT and CDR2 YNNKEL (reference sequence). This CDR3 has 16 residues. V was shortened by 1 base and J by 2 bases, with 15 bases between the two germline ends. In DNA form, the CDR3 reads TGTGCCAGCAGCCAAGGTCGGGAGAGGGGAACCTACGAGCAGTACTTC. This sequence encodes CASSQGRERGTYEQYF.

The J gene is TRBJ2-2, the V gene TRBV7-6; 7 bases align to TRBD1. The CDR3 contains 16 residues. Germline-derived CDR1 and CDR2 are SGHVS and FNYEAQ. The J segment lost 1 base and the V segment lost 0 bases, leaving 2 bases of the junction unmatched. The CDR3 sequence: CASSLAGGRNTGELFF. As DNA, the CDR3 is TGTGCCAGCAGCTTAGCAGGGGGCCGGAACACCGGGGAGCTGTTTTTT.

The V and J genes are TRBV24-1 and TRBJ2-7, with 8 bases matching TRBD1. This CDR3 comprises 13 residues. J was trimmed by 7 bases and V by 5 bases; bases with no gene match: 6. Germline CDR1 is KGHDR and CDR2 is SFDVKD. DNA for the CDR3: TGTGCCACCAGTGTTGGGACAGGTGTTGAGCAGTACTTC. Protein sequence: CATSVGTGVEQYF.

This clone was observed once. Mismatch with germline at one junction end may stem from a read error. The chain has TRBV15 and TRBJ2-3; 7 bases line up with TRBD2. CDR3 length equals 15 residues. Germline assignment: CDR1 LNHNV and CDR2 YYDKDF (reference sequence). The CDR3 nucleotides are TGTGCCGCCAGCCACTCGGGCGGGAGTTCAGATACGCAGTATTTT. Its translation: CAASHSGGSSDTQYF.

This chain connects TRBV19 to TRBJ2-1; D gene unclear. The length of the CDR3 is 11 residues. Germline-derived CDR1 and CDR2 are LNHDA and SQIVND (reference sequence). V lost 5 bases and J 10 bases, leaving 9 bases between the germline ends. The CDR3 nucleotides are TGTGCCAGTAGTTTTGTCTCCGAGCAGTTCTTC. It translates to CASSFVSEQFF.

This clone showed up just once. The rearrangement joins TRBV14 to TRBJ1-1; possibly TRBD1 for D (5 bases). The CDR3 totals 16 residues. Germline lookup yields CDR1 SGHDN and CDR2 FVKESK. V lost 4 bases, J lost 3 bases, and 18 bases lay in between. The CDR3 spells CASSRNWGGVDTEAFF. Here the CDR3 DNA reads TGTGCCAGCAGCCGCAATTGGGGAGGGGTCGACACTGAAGCTTTCTTT.

This clone was seen once. The chain is built from TRBV29-1 and TRBJ2-7, with 7 bases identical to TRBD1. Germline lookup yields CDR1 SQVTM and CDR2 ANQGSEA. The CDR3 length is 12 residues. V lost 6 bases and J lost 5; bases outside the gene matches: 7. The CDR3 spells CSVGDRVDEQYF. The CDR3 DNA reads as TGCAGCGTGGGTGACAGGGTCGACGAGCAGTACTTC.

The chain employs TRBV19 and TRBJ1-4; TRBD1 matches 8 bases. The V gene's germline CDR1 is LNHDA and CDR2 SQIVND (reference sequence). The junction had 3 bases not matched to a gene; V was cut back by 4 bases and J by 2 bases. The CDR3 extends over 15 amino acids. Written as DNA, the CDR3 is TGTGCCAGTAGTAACCGACAGGGGACTAATGAAAAACTGTTTTTT. It yields the protein CASSNRQGTNEKLFF. The entire variable domain, with the rest obtained from reference TRBV19 and TRBJ1-4, is as follows: DGGITQSPKYLFRKEGQNVTLSCEQNLNHDAMYWYRQDPGQGLRLIYYSQIVNDFQKGDIAEGYSVSREKKESFPLTVTSAQKNPTAFYLCASSNRQGTNEKLFFGSGTQLSVL.

For the CDR3, the DNA is TGTGCCAGTGACGACACGTCTGGAGAGACCCAGTACTTC. It translates to CASDDTSGETQYF. The rearrangement links TRBV19 to TRBJ2-5; D is ambiguous. V dropped 8 bases and J dropped 4 bases, with 14 bases sitting between them. Per the germline V gene, CDR1 is LNHDA and CDR2 is SQIVND (reference sequence). The CDR3 consists of 13 residues.

The rearrangement joins TRBV6-1 to TRBJ2-5; D gene uncertain. Germline CDR1 is MNHNS and CDR2 is SASEGT. The CDR3 totals 13 residues. V lost 3 bases and J 2 bases, leaving 7 bases between the germline ends. Written as DNA, the CDR3 is TGTGCCAGCAGTGATTGGCAGCAAGAGACCCAGTACTTC. Residues: CASSDWQQETQYF.